This T cell receptor beta chain is from a study of cytomegalovirus exposure and HLA in healthy donors. Study findings and constraints: The majority of CMV-associated TCR beta chains were reported as apparently HLA-restricted in a later analysis.

The CDR3 has 17 amino acids. Germline trimming cut 2 bases from V and 0 bases from J; bases unmatched to any gene: 6. Germline CDR1 is MDHEN and CDR2 is SYDVKM. The PCR was carried out with 60 Vbeta primers and 13 Jbeta primers. Data came from immunoSEQ multiplex PCR; TCRdb stores just in-frame clones and leaves some out. The table lists over 150,000 clones, 75% to 85% of them singletons, with 1.4% in the top ten. With regard to this clone: The antigen is undetermined.

The sample consisted of PBMCs. The sequence came from a woman aged 25 to 45 in good health and CMV-seropositive. The chain recombines TRBV28 with TRBJ2-7, with TRBD2 matching over 11 bases. CDR3 DNA sequence: TGTGCCAGCAGTTTACTGCTAGCGGGAGGCTTCTCCTACGAGCAGTACTTC. Translated: CASSLLLAGGFSYEQYF.